A single sample gave rise to the 12 T cell receptor beta chains below, sequenced in a study of blood T cells in healthy people across ages. A second PCR of roughly 7 to 11 cycles used a sample-barcoded 5' primer and a J-beta primer mix. TCRdb reprocessed the 5' RACE reads with MiXCR, giving one entry per CDR3 protein. The table records fewer than 2,000,000 distinct CDR3 sequences, 34% of them present only once. Sequenced: blood. These receptors were obtained from a woman younger than 45 in good health.

This clonotype was seen only a few times. The rearrangement uses TRBV19 and TRBJ1-1; no definite D call. The CDR3 is 14 residues long. CDR1 and CDR2 from the germline V gene are LNHDA and SQIVND (reference sequence). Deletions cut 6 bases from V and 6 bases from J, with 17 bases between. CDR3 in DNA: TGTGCCAGTAGGCTCCCGTTCGAGGGAGCTGAAGCTTTCTTT. The encoded protein is CASRLPFEGAEAFF.

The rearrangement uses TRBV6-1 and TRBJ2-4; D might be TRBD1 or TRBD2, each matching 5 bases. Germline V lookup: CDR1 MNHNS, CDR2 SASEGT. The CDR3 totals 13 residues. Trimming removed 7 bases from V and 2 bases from J, with 9 bases in between. The CDR3 reads CASTGATKNIQYF. CDR3 coding DNA: TGTGCCAGCACCGGGGCAACCAAAAACATTCAGTACTTC.

In its sample, this clonotype was seen many times. CDR3 loop: CSARDLARSSYNEQFF. The CDR3 region has the DNA TGCAGTGCTAGAGATCTGGCCCGGAGCTCCTACAATGAGCAGTTCTTC. The chain joins TRBV20-1 to TRBJ2-1; D ambiguous. This CDR3 is 16 amino acids long. Trimming pared 0 bases from V and 0 bases from J, leaving 12 bases between. Germline V gene data show CDR1 as DFQATT and CDR2 as SNEGSKA (reference sequence).

This chain links TRBV9 with TRBJ2-1; no firm D call. The germline V gene encodes CDR1 SGDLS and CDR2 YYNGEE. CDR3 length: 13 residues. The germline V and J ends were trimmed by 0 bases and 7 bases, with 8 bases remaining between them. The CDR3 spells CASSVDRGNEQFF. CDR3 sequence (DNA): TGTGCCAGCAGCGTAGACAGAGGTAATGAGCAGTTCTTC.

J is TRBJ2-1 and V is TRBV4-1; D is possibly TRBD2 (5 bases). This CDR3 spans 17 amino acids. V gave up 1 base and J gave up 6 bases, with 19 bases separating them. Germline assignment: CDR1 MGHRA and CDR2 YSYEKL. CDR3 sequence (DNA): TGCGCCAGCAGCCAAGGACGGGGTCGCAGGACCCGCAATGAGCAGTTCTTC. Amino acid sequence: CASSQGRGRRTRNEQFF.

The chain joins TRBV7-9 to TRBJ2-7, with a possible D match to TRBD1 (5 bases). The V and J ends lost 4 bases and 3 bases respectively, with 16 bases between them. Germline V gene sequence: CDR1 SEHNR, CDR2 FQNEAQ (reference sequence). This CDR3 comprises 15 residues. Here the CDR3 DNA reads TGTGCCAGCAGCTCCCCGCAGGGTACGGTCTACGAGCAGTACTTC. Translating gives CASSSPQGTVYEQYF.

CDR3 in amino acids: CASSVDGQGTNTEAFF. DNA of the CDR3: TGTGCCAGCAGCGTAGACGGACAGGGCACGAACACTGAAGCTTTCTTT. This sequence joins TRBV9 and TRBJ1-1; 8 nucleotides match TRBD1. J lost 1 base, V lost 0 bases, and 5 bases had no gene match. Germline CDR1 reads SGDLS; CDR2 reads YYNGEE. This CDR3 spans 16 amino acids.

V is TRBV6-1 and J is TRBJ1-5; D is perhaps TRBD1 (6 bases). Trimming removed 6 bases at V and 1 base at J, with 13 bases between. The germline gives CDR1 MNHNS, CDR2 SASEGT. The CDR3 covers 15 residues. For the CDR3, the DNA is TGTGCCAGCAGCGAAAGGGGGGTCAGCAATCAGCCCCAGCATTTT. It encodes CASSERGVSNQPQHF.

This clonotype was counted a few times. The chain employs TRBV12-3 or TRBV12-4 and TRBJ1-5, with TRBD1 matching 9 bases. The J segment lost 2 bases and the V segment lost 6 bases, leaving 8 bases of the junction unmatched. This CDR3 contains 16 residues. The DNA for the CDR3 is TGTGCCAGCAGCCCCGGGACAGGGTTCGGCAATCAGCCCCAGCATTTT. Translated, it gives CASSPGTGFGNQPQHF.

This clonotype was picked up a small number of times. This chain connects TRBV12-3 or TRBV12-4 to TRBJ2-3; 12 positions agree with TRBD2. This CDR3 spans 18 amino acids. Unmatched junction bases numbered 9, after V lost 4 bases and J lost 1 base. This CDR3 is CASSSLAGGWIGTDTQYF. CDR3 coding DNA: TGTGCCAGCAGTTCCCTAGCGGGGGGGTGGATCGGCACAGATACGCAGTATTTT.

This clonotype was detected ten times or more. One base away lies a much larger clone, so this may be a sequencing read error. The rearrangement links TRBV2 to TRBJ2-5; D is perhaps TRBD2 (6 bases). V was trimmed by 6 bases and J by 5 bases, leaving 13 bases between them. Germline lookup yields CDR1 SNHLY and CDR2 FYNNEI. The CDR3 consists of 13 residues. CDR3 DNA: TGTGCCAGCAGGGGACTGGAGATGGAGACCCAGTACTTC. Its protein is CASRGLEMETQYF.

This chain links TRBV7-9 with TRBJ1-1, with a tentative D call TRBD1 (5 bases). The germline gives CDR1 SEHNR, CDR2 FQNEAQ (reference sequence). The CDR3 is 15 amino acids. V shed 4 bases and J shed 3 bases, with 15 bases lying between them. The CDR3 loop is CASSSSRGGDTEAFF. Written as DNA, the CDR3 is TGTGCCAGCAGCTCATCTCGTGGAGGGGACACTGAAGCTTTCTTT.